This entry lists 13 T cell receptor beta chains sequenced from one sample in a study of regulatory T cells in long-lasting Graves disease. Time point given: newly diagnosed GD, antithyroid drugs for less than 3 months. From PBMCs, RNA was extracted and then used to make the TCR library. Researchers made TCR beta libraries by using iRepertoire HTBI primers and running Arm-PCR on CDR3 regions. TCRdb re-analysed the multiplex PCR reads in MiXCR, keeping a single row per CDR3 protein. Among fewer than 550,000 distinct CDR3 sequences listed, roughly 15% were seen once. These data also featured in a second study, about T cells in Graves' hyperthyroidism and ophthalmopathy.

The specimen was peripheral blood mononuclear cells (PBMCs), collected at new diagnosis, from a patient treated with antithyroid drugs. The source of these receptors is a woman aged 18-30 years with Graves disease.

The chain joins TRBV29-1 to TRBJ2-1; weak D call: TRBD2 (5 bases). This CDR3 has 13 residues. Germline V CDR1 and CDR2: SQVTM, ANQGSEA. V lost 6 bases, J lost 6 bases, and 15 bases lay in between. This chain's CDR3 is CSVLAPLGNEQFF. The CDR3 DNA is TGCAGCGTCTTAGCCCCACTAGGCAATGAGCAGTTCTTC.

The rearrangement links TRBV4-1 to TRBJ2-2, with 9 nucleotides matching TRBD2. The CDR3 totals 15 residues. Trimming cost V 4 bases and J 2 bases; bases outside gene matches: 2. Germline V gene sequence: CDR1 MGHRA, CDR2 YSYEKL. The CDR3: CASSRSGSNTGELFF. The CDR3 nucleotides are TGCGCCAGCAGCCGTAGCGGGAGTAACACCGGGGAGCTGTTTTTT.

This clonotype was seen at least ten times. The rearrangement uses TRBV7-2 and TRBJ2-1; 10 nucleotides line up with TRBD1. The ends lost 5 bases at V and 1 base at J; junction bases unmatched: 5. CDR3 size: 16 residues. CDR1 is SGHTA and CDR2 is FQGNSA in the germline V gene. CDR3 in DNA: TGTGCCAGCAGCACCTGGGACAGGGGTTCCTACAATGAGCAGTTCTTC. Protein product: CASSTWDRGSYNEQFF.

This clonotype was recorded at least ten times. The chain couples TRBV28 to TRBJ2-7, with 8 bases that match TRBD1. Germline V gene data show CDR1 as MDHEN and CDR2 as SYDVKM. J was trimmed by 3 bases and V by 4 bases; bases with no gene match: 14. The CDR3 has 17 amino acids. CDR3 sequence reads: CASSSQGVWKGLYEQYF. DNA for the CDR3: TGTGCCAGCAGTTCACAGGGGGTGTGGAAGGGACTCTACGAGCAGTACTTC.

This clonotype was detected ten times or more. The J gene is TRBJ1-4, the V gene TRBV7-8; 12 positions match TRBD1. CDR3 length: 15 residues. Germline CDR1 and CDR2: SGHVS and FQNEAQ. Trimming took 5 bases from V and 8 from J; bases not matched to a gene: 6. The CDR3 nucleotides read TGTGCCAGCAGCCTCCGGGACAGGGGGCTGGAAAAACTGTTTTTT. As protein: CASSLRDRGLEKLFF.

This clonotype occurred many times. The rearrangement joins TRBV3-1 to TRBJ2-7, with no clear D. The V and J ends lost 0 bases and 8 bases respectively, with 11 bases between them. CDR3 size: 13 residues. Germline V gene sequence: CDR1 LGHDT, CDR2 YNNKEL (reference sequence). The CDR3: CASSQDEGFKQYF. CDR3 DNA sequence: TGTGCCAGCAGCCAAGATGAAGGGTTCAAGCAGTACTTC.

This clonotype occurred many times. The chain's CDR3 is CASSFSGSYEQYF. CDR3 bases: TGTGCCAGCAGCTTCAGTGGTTCCTACGAGCAGTACTTC. The rearrangement uses TRBV7-9 and TRBJ2-7; D not certain. The CDR3 has 13 residues. Looked up from germline, CDR1 is SEHNR and CDR2 is FQNEAQ (reference sequence). Trimming stripped 3 bases from V and 1 base from J, with 7 bases between.

This clonotype appeared many times. This chain connects TRBV7-2 to TRBJ1-1; no definite D call. Trimming shortened V by 3 bases and J by 4 bases, and 9 bases separated the two germline ends. This CDR3 is built from 13 residues. Germline values: CDR1 SGHTA, CDR2 FQGNSA. The CDR3, as DNA: TGTGCCAGCAGCTTTTCGGTCGCCACTGAAGCTTTCTTT. Its translation: CASSFSVATEAFF.

The J gene is TRBJ2-7, the V gene TRBV20-1; tentative D call: TRBD2 (6 bases). This CDR3 is built from 13 residues. V was clipped by 6 bases and J by 3 bases, with 15 bases between them. The germline CDR1 and CDR2 sequences are DFQATT and SNEGSKA (reference sequence). Here the CDR3 reads CSAGYLAIYEQYF. DNA of the CDR3: TGCAGTGCCGGCTACCTAGCGATCTACGAGCAGTACTTC.

V is TRBV13 and J is TRBJ1-4; D remains unclear. Per germline, CDR1 PRHDT and CDR2 FYEKMQ (reference sequence). With 5 bases removed from V and 7 bases from J, the gap between germline ends came to 17 bases. The CDR3 covers 15 residues. The CDR3 coding sequence is TGTGCCAGCAGCCCCAAAGGGAATCGTGGTGAAAAACTGTTTTTT. This encodes CASSPKGNRGEKLFF.

This clonotype came up many times. This chain joins TRBV20-1 and TRBJ2-1; 8 positions agree with TRBD2. The CDR3 is made up of 14 amino acids. With 6 bases clipped from V and 3 bases from J, the junction kept 7 bases outside the gene matches. Germline assignment: CDR1 DFQATT and CDR2 SNEGSKA (reference sequence). In DNA, the CDR3 is TGCAGTGCCAAACTAGCGGTGATCTACAATGAGCAGTTCTTC. This gives the protein CSAKLAVIYNEQFF.

This clonotype has at least ten counts. The rearrangement uses TRBV10-1 and TRBJ2-1; 8 positions agree with TRBD2. Germline V gene lookup returns CDR1 WNHNN and CDR2 SYGVQD (reference sequence). The CDR3 runs to 16 residues. The V and J ends lost 2 bases and 8 bases, in that order; junction bases with no gene match: 11. The CDR3 coding sequence is TGCGCCAGCAGTGAGGGGACTAGGGTGTCCGGCTATGAGCAGTTCTTC. Translated, it gives CASSEGTRVSGYEQFF.

This clonotype was seen a handful of times. This rearrangement joins TRBV5-1 to TRBJ2-5; 9 nucleotides match TRBD1. The germline V gene has CDR1 SGHRS and CDR2 YFSETQ. Trimming took 4 bases from V and 5 from J; bases not matched to a gene: 9. CDR3 length: 15 amino acids. The CDR3 bases are TGCGCCAGCAGCACTAACAGGGGGCCATTGGAGACCCAGTACTTC. This translates into CASSTNRGPLETQYF.